These 19 T cell receptor beta chains were sequenced from one sample in a study of cytomegalovirus exposure and HLA in healthy donors. The PCR was carried out with 60 Vbeta primers and 13 Jbeta primers. Sequencing used immunoSEQ multiplex PCR; TCRdb keeps in-frame clones, though not all of them. Of 150,000 or so clones in the sample, approximately 73% were seen once. Sequences were obtained from PBMCs. The source is a woman aged 18-29 years in good health and CMV-seronegative.

This clone showed up just a few times. The chain carries TRBV7-2 and TRBJ1-2; D is possibly TRBD1 (6 bases). The V and J ends lost 5 bases and 4 bases respectively, with 14 bases between them. Germline CDR1 is SGHTA and CDR2 is FQGNSA. There are 14 residues in the CDR3. The CDR3 coding sequence is TGTGCCAGCAGCCCCCGACAGGAAGGCTATGGCTACACCTTC. It codes for CASSPRQEGYGYTF.

The chain links TRBV19 to TRBJ1-1; maybe TRBD1 (5 bases). This CDR3 contains 15 residues. V was shortened by 3 bases and J by 2 bases, with 13 bases between the two germline ends. Germline V lookup: CDR1 LNHDA, CDR2 SQIVND (reference sequence). CDR3 sequence reads: CASSIRGGENTEAFF. The CDR3 DNA is TGTGCCAGTAGTATTCGGGGGGGTGAAAACACTGAAGCTTTCTTT.

In its sample, this clone was seen a few times. The chain carries TRBV5-4 and TRBJ2-7; D possibly corresponds to TRBD2 (6 bases). Germline-derived CDR1 and CDR2 are SGHNT and YYREEE (reference sequence). CDR3 length equals 13 residues. V lost 4 bases, J lost 2 bases, and 10 bases lay in between. CDR3 DNA sequence: TGTGCCAGCAGCCGGGACTGGACCTACGAGCAGTACGTC. Translating gives CASSRDWTYEQYV.

V usage is TRBV7-2 and J usage is TRBJ1-1; TRBD1 is a possible D gene (5 bases). Trimming cost V 4 bases and J 1 base, with 13 bases left between them. The CDR3 has 15 residues. CDR1 and CDR2 (germline): SGHTA, FQGNSA. This CDR3 reads CASSSPRGSNTEAFF. The CDR3, as DNA: TGTGCCAGCAGCTCCCCCCGGGGGTCGAACACTGAAGCTTTCTTT.

The V gene is TRBV7-2, the J gene TRBJ2-3; 7 bases are a match to TRBD2. The CDR3 length is 16 residues. The V and J ends lost 1 base and 3 bases, in that order; junction bases with no gene match: 7. The germline gives CDR1 SGHTA, CDR2 FQGNSA. The CDR3 DNA sequence: TGTGCCAGCAGCTTAGTCGGGGGAGGGCCGACAGATACGCAGTATTTT. Protein product: CASSLVGGGPTDTQYF.

This clone was counted once. The gene calls are TRBV9 and TRBJ2-1; 13 positions agree with TRBD2. The CDR3 runs 16 residues. V was pared by 2 bases and J by 4 bases, with 3 bases of the junction left unmatched. The germline V gene encodes CDR1 SGDLS and CDR2 YYNGEE. This CDR3 is CASSVPGLAGYNEQFF. The DNA of the CDR3 is TGTGCCAGCAGCGTCCCGGGACTAGCGGGGTACAATGAGCAGTTCTTC.

V gene TRBV5-5 combines with J gene TRBJ2-5, with D perhaps matching TRBD1 (5 bases). Germline V gene lookup returns CDR1 SGHKS and CDR2 YYEKEE (reference sequence). The CDR3 consists of 14 residues. Trimming cost V 4 bases and J 2 bases, with 12 bases left between them. In DNA form, the CDR3 reads TGTGCCAGCAGCCCGACAGACCCTCAAGAGACCCAGTACTTC. Protein sequence: CASSPTDPQETQYF.

The rearrangement joins TRBV21-1 to TRBJ2-1; the listed D gene, TRBD2, was not tested against the DNA. TRBV21-1 is shown as a pseudogene. This CDR3 has 18 residues. CDR3 bases: TGTGCCAGCAGCAAAGATCCGCCTAGCGGGGGGGTCTACAATGAGCAGTTCTTC. This encodes CASSKDPPSGGVYNEQFF.

The V call is TRBV27, the J call TRBJ1-1; 9 bases agree with TRBD1. CDR1 is MNHEY and CDR2 is SMNVEV in the germline V gene (reference sequence). J lost 7 bases, V lost 5 bases, and 17 bases had no gene match. This CDR3 has 17 amino acids. The CDR3 DNA reads as TGTGCCAGCAGTCTTCGTTTTTACCCCGGGACAGGGATTGAAGCTTTCTTT. Encoded protein: CASSLRFYPGTGIEAFF.

The chain has TRBV15 and TRBJ1-2; D remains unclear. The CDR3 is 15 residues long. From germline, CDR1 is LNHNV and CDR2 YYDKDF (reference sequence). Trimming removed 0 bases from V and 14 bases from J, with 22 bases in between. In nucleotides, the CDR3 is TGTGCCACCAGCAGAGATTCGGAGGCAGTGGCTCAACTAACCTTC. Amino acids: CATSRDSEAVAQLTF. The full variable domain, rest sourced from reference TRBV15 and TRBJ1-2, is DAMVIQNPRYQVTQFGKPVTLSCSQTLNHNVMYWYQQKSSQAPKLLFHYYDKDFNNEADTPDNFQSRRPNTSFCFLDIRSPGLGDTAMYLCATSRDSEAVAQLTFGSGTRLTVV.

CDR3 amino acids: CASSLQAGGNTIYF. The CDR3 nucleotides read TGTGCCAGCAGCTTGCAGGCGGGGGGAAACACCATATATTTT. The chain carries TRBV7-2 and TRBJ1-3, with D uncertain. CDR3 size: 14 residues. Germline V lookup: CDR1 SGHTA, CDR2 FQGNSA. The ends were cut back, 3 bases at V and 4 bases at J, with 10 bases in the middle.

The chain carries TRBV9 and TRBJ2-1; 11 bases line up with TRBD2. The J segment lost 9 bases and the V segment lost 0 bases, leaving 5 bases of the junction unmatched. The CDR3 runs 15 residues. Germline CDR1 SGDLS, CDR2 YYNGEE. The CDR3 reads CASSVGPGTSGEQFF. The CDR3 DNA reads as TGTGCCAGCAGCGTAGGACCCGGGACTAGCGGTGAGCAGTTCTTC. The full variable domain, in which reference TRBV9 and TRBJ2-1 provide the parts outside the CDR3, is DSGVTQTPKHLITATGQRVTLRCSPRSGDLSVYWYQQSLDQGLQFLIQYYNGEERAKGNILERFSAQQFPDLHSELNLSSLELGDSALYFCASSVGPGTSGEQFFGPGTRLTVL.

V usage is TRBV5-1 and J usage is TRBJ2-5, with D possibly TRBD2 on 5 matching bases. Trimming left V 0 bases short and J 3 bases short, with 9 bases between. Germline CDR1 reads SGHRS; CDR2 reads YFSETQ. The CDR3 length is 14 residues. The chain's CDR3 is CASSLGGAEETQYF. As DNA, the CDR3 is TGCGCCAGCAGCTTGGGGGGAGCGGAAGAGACCCAGTACTTC.

The gene calls are TRBV7-2 and TRBJ1-5, with no clear D. CDR1 is SGHTA and CDR2 is FQGNSA in the germline V gene. This CDR3 region has 13 residues. V shed 6 bases and J shed 5 bases, with 11 bases lying between them. CDR3 in amino acids: CASSLAGYQPQHF. As DNA, the CDR3 is TGTGCCAGCAGTCTAGCGGGTTATCAGCCCCAGCATTTT.

This clone was observed a single time. J is TRBJ2-2 and V is TRBV9, with 8 bases lining up with TRBD1. CDR1 is SGDLS, CDR2 YYNGEE, per germline. V gave up 0 bases and J gave up 5 bases; unmatched junction bases: 6. The CDR3 spans 16 residues. The CDR3 loop is CASSVGATGETGELFF. As DNA, the CDR3 is TGTGCCAGCAGCGTAGGAGCGACAGGGGAAACCGGGGAGCTGTTTTTT.

The rearrangement uses TRBV25-1 and TRBJ2-2, with TRBD1 as a possible D gene (8 bases). Trimming pared 2 bases from V and 6 bases from J, leaving 13 bases between. CDR1 is MGHDK and CDR2 is SYGVNS in the germline V gene. The CDR3 consists of 15 residues. Here the CDR3 DNA reads TGTGCCAGCAGTGAAACACAGGGGGGGGCCGGGGAGCTGTTTTTT. Protein sequence: CASSETQGGAGELFF.

The J gene is TRBJ2-3, the V gene TRBV7-9, with D possibly TRBD2 on 7 matching bases. The V gene's germline CDR1 is SEHNR and CDR2 FQNEAQ (reference sequence). Trimming took off 3 bases at V and 7 bases at J, with 11 bases between the two ends. The CDR3 consists of 13 residues. CDR3 DNA sequence: TGTGCCAGCAGCTTGGGGGGGGCCTATACGCAGTATTTT. This encodes CASSLGGAYTQYF. Combining the CDR3 with reference TRBV7-9 and TRBJ2-3 gives the whole variable domain DTGVSQNPRHKITKRGQNVTFRCDPISEHNRLYWYRQTLGQGPEFLTYFQNEAQLEKSRLLSDRFSAERPKGSFSTLEIQRTEQGDSAMYLCASSLGGAYTQYFGPGTRLTVL.

V usage is TRBV29-1 and J usage is TRBJ1-3; D unclear. Per the germline V gene, CDR1 is SQVTM and CDR2 is ANQGSEA. V was clipped by 4 bases and J by 0 bases, with 7 bases between them. CDR3 length: 13 amino acids. CDR3 protein: CSVAVSSGNTIYF. CDR3 nucleotides: TGCAGCGTTGCAGTCTCCTCTGGAAACACCATATATTTT.

This clone came up once. The gene calls are TRBV27 and TRBJ2-7; 11 bases are shared with TRBD1. Germline CDR1 and CDR2: MNHEY and SMNVEV (reference sequence). The CDR3 sequence is 14 residues long. Unmatched junction bases numbered 5, after V lost 6 bases and J lost 4 bases. The CDR3 nucleotides are TGTGCCAGCAGCCTGGACAGGGGGCGGTACGAGCAGTACTTC. Its translation is CASSLDRGRYEQYF.